This T cell receptor (beta chain) is drawn from a study of T cells after yellow fever vaccination. The overall study: SMART-Seq v4 Ultra Low Input served to prepare low-cell-number fractions. General observations from the study: Subsequent booster samples again held most clones from primary vaccination (96% CD4, about 86% CD8). Peaking on day 5 versus 15, the secondary response was faster but weaker.

TCRdb re-derived calls from the 5' RACE reads in MiXCR, one entry per CDR3 protein. The sample holds some 670,000 distinct CDR3 sequences, 12% seen once. Between the trimmed V and J ends, which lost 0 bases and 2 bases, there was a span of 24 bases. Germline V lookup: CDR1 SGHDT, CDR2 YYEEEE. CDR3 length: 19 residues. Concerning this clonotype: Antigen: not known.

J is TRBJ2-7 and V is TRBV5-6; D unresolved. This TCR derives from a man between 25 and 39 years old who received the YFV17D yellow fever vaccine. This specimen was PBMCs, taken on the day of the yellow fever booster vaccination. The CDR3 sequence is CASSLDIRTHKIATYEQYF. The CDR3 region has the DNA TGTGCCAGCAGCTTGGATATTCGCACTCATAAAATCGCCACCTACGAGCAGTACTTC.